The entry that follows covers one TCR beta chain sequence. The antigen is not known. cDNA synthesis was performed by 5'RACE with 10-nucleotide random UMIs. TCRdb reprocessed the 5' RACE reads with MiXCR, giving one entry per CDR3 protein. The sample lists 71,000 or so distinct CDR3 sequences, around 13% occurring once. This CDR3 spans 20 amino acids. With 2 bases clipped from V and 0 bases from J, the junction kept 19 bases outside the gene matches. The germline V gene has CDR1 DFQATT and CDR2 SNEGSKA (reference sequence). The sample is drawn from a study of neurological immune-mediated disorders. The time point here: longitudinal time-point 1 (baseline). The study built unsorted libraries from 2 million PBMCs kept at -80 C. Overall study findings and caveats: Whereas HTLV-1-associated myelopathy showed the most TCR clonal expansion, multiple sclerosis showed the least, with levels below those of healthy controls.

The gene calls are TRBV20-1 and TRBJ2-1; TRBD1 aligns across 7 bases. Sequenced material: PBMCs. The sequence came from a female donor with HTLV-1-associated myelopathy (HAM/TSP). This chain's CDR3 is CSARSRAGTAIFSSYNEQFF. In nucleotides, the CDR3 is TGCAGTGCTAGATCGAGGGCCGGGACAGCAATTTTTAGCTCCTACAATGAGCAGTTCTTC.